Listed here is a single T cell receptor beta chain. As yet, its antigen is unknown. Ophthalmopathy cases scored 3 or more on the Clinical Activity Score and 4 or more on NOSPECS grade, with duration below 3 months. Every diagnosis used clinical symptoms, serum thyroxine and TRAb, thyroid ultrasound and orbital computed tomography. The data belong to a study of T cells in Graves' hyperthyroidism and ophthalmopathy. General study results and limits: Most clonotypes expanded in the thyroid (above 0.001) were also present in blood.

RNA transcripts provided the source from which TCR beta CDR3 regions were amplified. The TCR CDR3 was amplified in a first-round RT-PCR using the HTBI primer set. In TCRdb, the multiplex PCR reads were re-called with MiXCR into one record per CDR3 protein. The top ten hold over 3.5% of the sample, which has more than 500,000 distinct CDR3 sequences, roughly 14% seen once. This TCR was sampled from a woman between 40 and 50 years old with Graves' ophthalmopathy. What was sequenced was blood.

The CDR3 is CSVEVLGNTGELFF. The DNA of the CDR3 is TGCAGCGTTGAAGTTCTTGGGAACACCGGGGAGCTGTTTTTT. The rearrangement joins TRBV29-1 to TRBJ2-2; D call uncertain. This CDR3 spans 14 amino acids. The germline gives CDR1 SQVTM, CDR2 ANQGSEA. V gave up 1 base and J gave up 1 base, with 7 bases separating them.